The 2 T cell receptor beta chains reported below all come from one sample, sequenced in a study of blood T cell repertoires in COVID-19. The data were produced by immunoSEQ multiplex PCR, yet TCRdb's version contains in-frame clones alone and is incomplete. The sample holds about 270,000 clones, roughly nine tenths seen once. The source material was peripheral blood. All receptors derive from a woman aged 30 to 39 with COVID-19, enrolled during active disease.

V and J are TRBV5-1 and TRBJ2-3, with TRBD1 as a possible D gene (6 bases). Trimming cost V 0 bases and J 6 bases, with 11 bases left between them. The CDR3 is made up of 14 amino acids. The germline V gene has CDR1 SGHRS and CDR2 YFSETQ. Here the CDR3 reads CASSLEGERDTQYF. CDR3 coding DNA: TGCGCCAGCAGCTTGGAGGGGGAGCGGGATACGCAGTATTTT.

The rearrangement links TRBV19 to TRBJ1-5, with TRBD1 matching over 7 bases. V was pared by 7 bases and J by 2 bases, with 5 bases of the junction left unmatched. Germline values: CDR1 LNHDA, CDR2 SQIVND (reference sequence). CDR3 size: 14 residues. The CDR3 is CASTSGQGNQPQHF. The CDR3 DNA is TGTGCCAGTACCTCAGGACAGGGCAATCAGCCCCAGCATTTT.